The source of this TCR beta chain is a study of blood T cell repertoires in COVID-19. Libraries were prepared by immunoSEQ multiplex PCR; TCRdb keeps only in-frame clonotypes and omits some of them. The table includes 300,000 to 400,000 clones, around 90% detected once. Source material: PBMCs or T cells enriched from blood (not recorded which). The receptor was derived from a woman aged 18-29 years who had recovered from COVID-19.

The CDR3 sequence is CASSQWYRGYINYGYTF. The DNA of the CDR3 is TGTGCCAGCAGCCAATGGTACAGGGGATATATTAACTATGGCTACACCTTC. This chain uses TRBV16 with TRBJ1-2, with 7 bases matching TRBD1. CDR1 is KGHSY and CDR2 is FQNENV in the germline V gene. Germline trimming cut 1 base from V and 1 base from J; bases unmatched to any gene: 9. The CDR3 totals 17 residues. The variable domain in full, completed from reference TRBV16 and TRBJ1-2, reads GEEVAQTPKHLVRGEGQKAKLYCAPIKGHSYVFWYQQVLKNEFKFLISFQNENVFDETGMPKERFSAKCLPNSPCSLEIQATKLEDSAVYFCASSQWYRGYINYGYTFGSGTRLTVV.